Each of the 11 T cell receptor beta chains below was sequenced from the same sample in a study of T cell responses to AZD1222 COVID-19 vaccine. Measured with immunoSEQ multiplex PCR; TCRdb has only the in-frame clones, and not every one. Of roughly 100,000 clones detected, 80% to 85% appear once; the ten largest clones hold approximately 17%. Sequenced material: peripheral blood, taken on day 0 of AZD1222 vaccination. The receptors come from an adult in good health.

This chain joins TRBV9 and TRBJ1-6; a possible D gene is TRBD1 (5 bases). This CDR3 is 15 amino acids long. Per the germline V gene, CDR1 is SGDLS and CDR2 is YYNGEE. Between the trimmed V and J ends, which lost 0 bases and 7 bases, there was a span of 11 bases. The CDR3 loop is CASSVVPGTNSPLHF. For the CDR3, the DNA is TGTGCCAGCAGCGTAGTGCCAGGGACCAATTCACCCCTCCACTTT. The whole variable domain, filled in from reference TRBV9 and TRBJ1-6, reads DSGVTQTPKHLITATGQRVTLRCSPRSGDLSVYWYQQSLDQGLQFLIQYYNGEERAKGNILERFSAQQFPDLHSELNLSSLELGDSALYFCASSVVPGTNSPLHFGNGTRLTVT.

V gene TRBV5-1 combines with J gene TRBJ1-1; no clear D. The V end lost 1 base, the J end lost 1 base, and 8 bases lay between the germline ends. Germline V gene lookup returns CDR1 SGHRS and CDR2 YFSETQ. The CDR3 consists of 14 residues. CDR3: CASSLTVRNTEAFF. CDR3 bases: TGCGCCAGCAGCTTGACAGTTCGGAACACTGAAGCTTTCTTT.

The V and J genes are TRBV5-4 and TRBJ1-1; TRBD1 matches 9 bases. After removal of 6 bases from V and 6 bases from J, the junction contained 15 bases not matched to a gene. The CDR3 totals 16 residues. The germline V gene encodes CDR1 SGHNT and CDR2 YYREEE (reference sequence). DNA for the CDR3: TGTGCCAGCAATTGGGGACAGGGAGGAGTGGAGGCTGAAGCTTTCTTT. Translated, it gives CASNWGQGGVEAEAFF.

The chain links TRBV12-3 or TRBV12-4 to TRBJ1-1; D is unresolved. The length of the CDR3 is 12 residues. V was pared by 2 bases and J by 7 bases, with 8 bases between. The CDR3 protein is CASSLRLVEAFF. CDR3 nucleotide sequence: TGTGCCAGCAGTTTACGCCTTGTTGAAGCTTTCTTT.

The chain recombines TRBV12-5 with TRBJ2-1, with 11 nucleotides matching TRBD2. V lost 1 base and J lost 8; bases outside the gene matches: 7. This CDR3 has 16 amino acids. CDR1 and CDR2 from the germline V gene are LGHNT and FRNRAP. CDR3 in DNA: TGTGCTAGTGGTTTGGATAGCGGGGGGGTCGGCGATGAGCAGTTCTTC. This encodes CASGLDSGGVGDEQFF.

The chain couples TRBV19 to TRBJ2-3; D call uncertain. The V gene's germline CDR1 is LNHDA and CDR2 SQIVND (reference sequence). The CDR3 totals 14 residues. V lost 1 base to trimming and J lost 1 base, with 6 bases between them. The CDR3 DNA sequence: TGTGCCAGTAGTATAGTCCACCGCACAGATACGCAGTATTTT. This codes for CASSIVHRTDTQYF. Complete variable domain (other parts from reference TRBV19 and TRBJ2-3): DGGITQSPKYLFRKEGQNVTLSCEQNLNHDAMYWYRQDPGQGLRLIYYSQIVNDFQKGDIAEGYSVSREKKESFPLTVTSAQKNPTAFYLCASSIVHRTDTQYFGPGTRLTVL.

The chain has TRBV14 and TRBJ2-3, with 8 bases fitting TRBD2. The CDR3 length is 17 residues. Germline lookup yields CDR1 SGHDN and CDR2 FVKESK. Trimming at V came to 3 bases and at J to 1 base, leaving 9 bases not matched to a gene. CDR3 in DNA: TGTGCCAGCAGCCAGAGTAGCGGGGTGAAGGGCACAGATACGCAGTATTTT. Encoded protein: CASSQSSGVKGTDTQYF.

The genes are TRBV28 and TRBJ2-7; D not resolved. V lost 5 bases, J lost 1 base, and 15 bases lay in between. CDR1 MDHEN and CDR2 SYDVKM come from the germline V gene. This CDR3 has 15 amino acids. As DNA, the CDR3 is TGTGCCAGCAGTCCACAATCGATCGGATCCTACGAGCAGTACTTC. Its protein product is CASSPQSIGSYEQYF.

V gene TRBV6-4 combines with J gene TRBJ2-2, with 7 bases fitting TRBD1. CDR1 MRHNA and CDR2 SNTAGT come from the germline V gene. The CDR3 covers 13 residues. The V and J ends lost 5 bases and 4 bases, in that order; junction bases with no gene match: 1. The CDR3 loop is CASSSGGTGELFF. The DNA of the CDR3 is TGTGCCAGCAGTTCAGGGGGCACCGGGGAGCTGTTTTTT.

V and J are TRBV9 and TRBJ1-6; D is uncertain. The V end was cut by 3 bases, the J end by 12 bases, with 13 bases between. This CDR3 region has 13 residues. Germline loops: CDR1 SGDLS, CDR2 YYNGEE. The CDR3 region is CASSADPSGPLHF. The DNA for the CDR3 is TGTGCCAGCAGCGCGGACCCATCGGGACCCCTCCACTTT.

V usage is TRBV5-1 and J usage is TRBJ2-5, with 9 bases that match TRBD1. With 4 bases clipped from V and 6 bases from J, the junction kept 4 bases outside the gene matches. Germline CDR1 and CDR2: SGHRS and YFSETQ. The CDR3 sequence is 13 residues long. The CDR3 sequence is CASSPGQGKTQYF. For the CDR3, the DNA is TGCGCCAGCAGCCCCGGACAGGGGAAGACCCAGTACTTC.